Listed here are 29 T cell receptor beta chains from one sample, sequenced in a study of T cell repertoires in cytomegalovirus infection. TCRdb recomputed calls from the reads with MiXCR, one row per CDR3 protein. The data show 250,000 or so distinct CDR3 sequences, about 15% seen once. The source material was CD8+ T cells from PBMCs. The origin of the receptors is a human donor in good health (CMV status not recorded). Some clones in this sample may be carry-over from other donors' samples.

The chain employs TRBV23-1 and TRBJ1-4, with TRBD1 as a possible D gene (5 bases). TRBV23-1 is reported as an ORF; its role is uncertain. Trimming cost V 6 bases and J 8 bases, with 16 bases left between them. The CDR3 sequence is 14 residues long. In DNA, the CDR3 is TGCGCCAGCAGACCGGGGGGGTTTGACGAAAAACTGTTTTTT. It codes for CASRPGGFDEKLFF.

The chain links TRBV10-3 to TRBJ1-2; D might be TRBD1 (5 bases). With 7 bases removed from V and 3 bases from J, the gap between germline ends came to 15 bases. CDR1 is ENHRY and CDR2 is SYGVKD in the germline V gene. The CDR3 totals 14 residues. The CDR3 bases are TGTGCCATCACCGCCGGGACTGAGGACTATGGCTACACCTTC. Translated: CAITAGTEDYGYTF.

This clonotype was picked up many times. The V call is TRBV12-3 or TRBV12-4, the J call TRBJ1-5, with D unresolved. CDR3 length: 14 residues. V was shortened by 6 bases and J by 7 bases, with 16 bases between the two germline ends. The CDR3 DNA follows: TGTGCCAGCAGCAAAGCAGGTCCAGCCCAGCCCCAGCATTTT. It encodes CASSKAGPAQPQHF.

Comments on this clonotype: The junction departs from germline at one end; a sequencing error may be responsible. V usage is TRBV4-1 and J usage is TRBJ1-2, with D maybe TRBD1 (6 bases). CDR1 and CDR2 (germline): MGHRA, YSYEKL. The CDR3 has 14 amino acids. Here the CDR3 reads CASSQDRPDYGYTF. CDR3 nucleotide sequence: TGTGCCAGCAGCCAAGACAGGCCGGACTATGGCTACACCTTC.

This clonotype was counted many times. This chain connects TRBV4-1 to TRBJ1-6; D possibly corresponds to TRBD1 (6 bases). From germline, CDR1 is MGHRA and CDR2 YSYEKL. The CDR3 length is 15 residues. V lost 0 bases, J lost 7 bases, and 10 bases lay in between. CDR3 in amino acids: CASSQDDRRNSPLHF. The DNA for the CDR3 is TGCGCCAGCAGCCAAGATGACAGGAGGAATTCACCCCTCCACTTT.

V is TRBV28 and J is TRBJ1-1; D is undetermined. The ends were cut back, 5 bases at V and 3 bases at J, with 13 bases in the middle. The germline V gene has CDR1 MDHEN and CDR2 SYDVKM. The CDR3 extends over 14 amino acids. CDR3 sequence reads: CASSPAPADTEAFF. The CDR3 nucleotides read TGTGCCAGCAGTCCCGCACCGGCCGACACTGAAGCTTTCTTT.

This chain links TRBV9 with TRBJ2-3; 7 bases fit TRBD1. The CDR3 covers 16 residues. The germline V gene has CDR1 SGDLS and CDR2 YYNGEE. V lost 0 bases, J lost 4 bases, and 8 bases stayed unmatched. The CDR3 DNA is TGTGCCAGCAGCGTAGCCAGGGACAGAACCTCAGATACGCAGTATTTT. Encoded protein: CASSVARDRTSDTQYF. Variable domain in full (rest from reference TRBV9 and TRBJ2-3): DSGVTQTPKHLITATGQRVTLRCSPRSGDLSVYWYQQSLDQGLQFLIQYYNGEERAKGNILERFSAQQFPDLHSELNLSSLELGDSALYFCASSVARDRTSDTQYFGPGTRLTVL.

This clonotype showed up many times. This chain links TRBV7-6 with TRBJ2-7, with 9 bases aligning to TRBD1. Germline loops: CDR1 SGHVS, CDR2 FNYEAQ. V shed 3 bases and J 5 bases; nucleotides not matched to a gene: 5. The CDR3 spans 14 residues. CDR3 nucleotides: TGTGCCAGCAGCTTGGGGACAGGGTCCAACGAGCAGTACTTC. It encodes CASSLGTGSNEQYF.

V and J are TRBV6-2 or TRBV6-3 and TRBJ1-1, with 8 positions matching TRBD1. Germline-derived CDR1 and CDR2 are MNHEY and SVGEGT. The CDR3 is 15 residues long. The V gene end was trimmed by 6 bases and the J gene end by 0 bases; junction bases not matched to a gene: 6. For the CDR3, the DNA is TGTGCCAGCAGGCAAGAGGGACAGGTGAACACTGAAGCTTTCTTT. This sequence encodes CASRQEGQVNTEAFF.

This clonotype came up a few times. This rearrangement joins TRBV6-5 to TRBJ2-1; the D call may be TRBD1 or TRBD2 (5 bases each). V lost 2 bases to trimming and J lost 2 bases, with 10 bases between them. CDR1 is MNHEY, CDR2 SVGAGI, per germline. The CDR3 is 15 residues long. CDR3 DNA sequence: TGTGCCAGCAGTTACGAGGGGATCCCCTACAATGAGCAGTTCTTC. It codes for CASSYEGIPYNEQFF.

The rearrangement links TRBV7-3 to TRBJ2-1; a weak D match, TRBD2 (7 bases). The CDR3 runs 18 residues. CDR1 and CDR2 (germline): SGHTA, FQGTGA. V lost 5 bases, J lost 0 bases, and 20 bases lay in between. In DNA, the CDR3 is TGTGCCAGCAGCCGAAGGGGGGGGGGGAAAAGCTCCTACAATGAGCAGTTCTTC. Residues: CASSRRGGGKSSYNEQFF.

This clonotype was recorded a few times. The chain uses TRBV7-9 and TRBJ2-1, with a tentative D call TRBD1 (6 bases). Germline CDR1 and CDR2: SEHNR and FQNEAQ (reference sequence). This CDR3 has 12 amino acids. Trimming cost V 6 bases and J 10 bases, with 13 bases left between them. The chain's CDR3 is CASRITGFEQFF. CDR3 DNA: TGTGCCAGCAGAATCACAGGGTTCGAGCAGTTCTTC. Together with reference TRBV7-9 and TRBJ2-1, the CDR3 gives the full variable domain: DTGVSQNPRHKITKRGQNVTFRCDPISEHNRLYWYRQTLGQGPEFLTYFQNEAQLEKSRLLSDRFSAERPKGSFSTLEIQRTEQGDSAMYLCASRITGFEQFFGPGTRLTVL.

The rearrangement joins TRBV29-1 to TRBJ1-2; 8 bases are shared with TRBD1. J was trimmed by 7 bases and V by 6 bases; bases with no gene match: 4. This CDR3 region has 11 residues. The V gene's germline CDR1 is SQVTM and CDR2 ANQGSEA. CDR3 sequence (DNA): TGCAGCGTAGAGGACAGGGTTGGCTACACCTTC. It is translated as CSVEDRVGYTF.

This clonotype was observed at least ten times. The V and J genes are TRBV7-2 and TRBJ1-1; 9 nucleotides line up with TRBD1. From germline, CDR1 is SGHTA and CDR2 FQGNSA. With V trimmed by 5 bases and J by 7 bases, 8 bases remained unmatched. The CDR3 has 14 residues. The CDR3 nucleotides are TGTGCCAGCAGCCGGGGGGACAGGGCGGATGAAGCTTTCTTT. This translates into CASSRGDRADEAFF.

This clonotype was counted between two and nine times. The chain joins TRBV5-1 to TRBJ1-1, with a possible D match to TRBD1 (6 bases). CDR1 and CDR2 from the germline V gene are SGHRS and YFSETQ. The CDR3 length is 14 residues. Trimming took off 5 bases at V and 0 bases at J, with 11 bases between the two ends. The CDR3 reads CASRAGALNTEAFF. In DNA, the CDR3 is TGCGCCAGCAGGGCAGGGGCCCTGAACACTGAAGCTTTCTTT.

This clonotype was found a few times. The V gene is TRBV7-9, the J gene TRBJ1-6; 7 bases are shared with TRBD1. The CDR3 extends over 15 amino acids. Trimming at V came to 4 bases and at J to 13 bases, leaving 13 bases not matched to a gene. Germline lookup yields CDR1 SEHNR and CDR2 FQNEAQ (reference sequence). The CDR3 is CASSSNRDRGYPLHF. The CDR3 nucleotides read TGTGCCAGCAGCTCAAACCGGGACAGAGGCTATCCCCTCCACTTT. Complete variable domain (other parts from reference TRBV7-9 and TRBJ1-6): DTGVSQNPRHKITKRGQNVTFRCDPISEHNRLYWYRQTLGQGPEFLTYFQNEAQLEKSRLLSDRFSAERPKGSFSTLEIQRTEQGDSAMYLCASSSNRDRGYPLHFGNGTRLTVT.

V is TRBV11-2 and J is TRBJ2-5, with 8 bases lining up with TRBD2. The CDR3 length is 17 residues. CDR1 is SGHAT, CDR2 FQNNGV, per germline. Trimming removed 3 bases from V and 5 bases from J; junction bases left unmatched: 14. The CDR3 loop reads CASSFRGPAGGGETQYF. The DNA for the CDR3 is TGTGCCAGCAGCTTTAGAGGGCCGGCGGGGGGCGGTGAGACCCAGTACTTC.

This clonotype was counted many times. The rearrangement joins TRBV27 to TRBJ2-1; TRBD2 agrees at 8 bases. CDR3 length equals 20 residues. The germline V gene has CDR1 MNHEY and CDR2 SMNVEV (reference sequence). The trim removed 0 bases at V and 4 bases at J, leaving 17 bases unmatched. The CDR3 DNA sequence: TGTGCCAGCAGTTTATCGTCACGGCGGGGGGCTAGTAGGGAATACAATGAGCAGTTCTTC. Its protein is CASSLSSRRGASREYNEQFF.

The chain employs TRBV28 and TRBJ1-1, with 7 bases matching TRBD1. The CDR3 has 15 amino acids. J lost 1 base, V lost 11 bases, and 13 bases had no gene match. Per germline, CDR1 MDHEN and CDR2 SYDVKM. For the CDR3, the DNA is TGTGCCTGCGCTCACGACAGGGTCGGGAACACTGAAGCTTTCTTT. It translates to CACAHDRVGNTEAFF.

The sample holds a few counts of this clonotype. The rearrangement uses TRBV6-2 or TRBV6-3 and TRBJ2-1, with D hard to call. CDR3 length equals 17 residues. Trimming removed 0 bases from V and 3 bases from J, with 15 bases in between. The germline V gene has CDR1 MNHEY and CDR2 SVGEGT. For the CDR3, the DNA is TGTGCCAGCAGTTACTCGAATACCCTAGTGGGCTACAATGAGCAGTTCTTC. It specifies CASSYSNTLVGYNEQFF.

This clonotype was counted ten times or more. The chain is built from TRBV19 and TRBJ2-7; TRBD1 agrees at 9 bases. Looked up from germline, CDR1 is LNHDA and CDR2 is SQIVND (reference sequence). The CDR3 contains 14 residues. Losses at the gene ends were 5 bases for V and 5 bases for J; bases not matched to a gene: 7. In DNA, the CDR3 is TGTGCCAGTAGTCCCGGGACAGGGTCAAACGAGCAGTACTTC. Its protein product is CASSPGTGSNEQYF.

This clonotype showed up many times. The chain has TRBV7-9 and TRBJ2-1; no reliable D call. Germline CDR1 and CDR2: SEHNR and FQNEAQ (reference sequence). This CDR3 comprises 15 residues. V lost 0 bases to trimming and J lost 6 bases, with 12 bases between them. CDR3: CASSLARRKGNEQFF. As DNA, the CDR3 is TGTGCCAGCAGCTTAGCAAGGCGGAAGGGCAATGAGCAGTTCTTC. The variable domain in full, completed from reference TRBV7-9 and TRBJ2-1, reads DTGVSQNPRHKITKRGQNVTFRCDPISEHNRLYWYRQTLGQGPEFLTYFQNEAQLEKSRLLSDRFSAERPKGSFSTLEIQRTEQGDSAMYLCASSLARRKGNEQFFGPGTRLTVL.

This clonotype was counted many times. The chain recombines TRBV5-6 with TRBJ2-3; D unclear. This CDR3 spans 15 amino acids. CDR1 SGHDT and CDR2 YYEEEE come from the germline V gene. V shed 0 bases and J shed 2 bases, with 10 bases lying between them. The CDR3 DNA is TGTGCCAGCAGCTTGGGGTCCAGAACCACAGATACGCAGTATTTT. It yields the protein CASSLGSRTTDTQYF. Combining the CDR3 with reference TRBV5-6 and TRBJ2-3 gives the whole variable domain DAGVTQSPTHLIKTRGQQVTLRCSPKSGHDTVSWYQQALGQGPQFIFQYYEEEERQRGNFPDRFSGHQFPNYSSELNVNALLLGDSALYLCASSLGSRTTDTQYFGPGTRLTVL.

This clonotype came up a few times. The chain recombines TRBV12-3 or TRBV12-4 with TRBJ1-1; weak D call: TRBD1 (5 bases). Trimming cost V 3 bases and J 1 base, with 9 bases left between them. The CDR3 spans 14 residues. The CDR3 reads CASSFETENTEAFF. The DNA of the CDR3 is TGTGCCAGCAGTTTCGAGACAGAGAACACTGAAGCTTTCTTT.

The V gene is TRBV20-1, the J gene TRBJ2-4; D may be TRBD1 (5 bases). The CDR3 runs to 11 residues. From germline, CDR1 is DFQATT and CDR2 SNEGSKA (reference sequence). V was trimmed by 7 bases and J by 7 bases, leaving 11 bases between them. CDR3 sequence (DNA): TGCAGTGTCCCCCAGGGTAACATTCAGTACTTC. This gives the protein CSVPQGNIQYF.

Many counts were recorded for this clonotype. This CDR3 reads CASSYSGLWPNQPQHF. The CDR3 DNA reads TGTGCCAGCAGTTACTCTGGGCTTTGGCCTAATCAGCCCCAGCATTTT. The V gene is TRBV6-2 or TRBV6-3, the J gene TRBJ1-5, with no clear D. Deletions cut 0 bases from V and 4 bases from J, with 13 bases between. Per the germline V gene, CDR1 is MNHEY and CDR2 is SVGEGT. This CDR3 comprises 16 residues.

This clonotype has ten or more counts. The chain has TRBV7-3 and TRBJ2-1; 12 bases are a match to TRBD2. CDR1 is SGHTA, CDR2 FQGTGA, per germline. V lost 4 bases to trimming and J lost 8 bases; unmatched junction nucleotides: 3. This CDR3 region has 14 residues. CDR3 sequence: CASSSSGGADEQFF. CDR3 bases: TGTGCCAGCAGCTCTAGCGGGGGGGCCGATGAGCAGTTCTTC.

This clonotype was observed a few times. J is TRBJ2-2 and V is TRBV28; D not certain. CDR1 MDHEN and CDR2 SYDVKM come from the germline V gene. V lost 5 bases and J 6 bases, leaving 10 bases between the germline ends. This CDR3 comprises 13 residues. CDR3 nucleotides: TGTGCCAGCAGTGGGATTGAAGCCGGGGAGCTGTTTTTT. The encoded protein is CASSGIEAGELFF.

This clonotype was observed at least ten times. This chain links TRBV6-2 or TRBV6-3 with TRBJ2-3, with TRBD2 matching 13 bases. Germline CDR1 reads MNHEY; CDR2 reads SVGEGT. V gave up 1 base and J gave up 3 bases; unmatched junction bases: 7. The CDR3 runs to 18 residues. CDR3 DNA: TGTGCCAGCAGTTACTACGGACTAGCGGGGGACAATACAGATACGCAGTATTTT. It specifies CASSYYGLAGDNTDTQYF.